These 26 T cell receptor beta chains were all obtained from the same sample, sequenced in a study of CD8 T cells in ankylosing spondylitis. TCRdb reprocessed the 5' RACE reads via MiXCR and lists one record per CDR3 protein. The sample holds 250,000 to 350,000 distinct CDR3 sequences, more than 20% seen once. Material for sequencing was blood, either unsorted or a sorted T cell fraction (not recorded which). Receptor source: a female donor with ankylosing spondylitis or in good health (not recorded which).

This clonotype was counted at least ten times. This chain connects TRBV10-3 to TRBJ2-7; the D gene is possibly TRBD2 (5 bases). CDR1 and CDR2 (germline): ENHRY, SYGVKD. Trimming cost V 4 bases and J 6 bases, with 13 bases left between them. This CDR3 comprises 13 residues. CDR3 in DNA: TGTGCCATCAGTGGGACGGGTGGAGGCGAGCAGTACTTC. Protein product: CAISGTGGGEQYF.

A few counts support this clonotype. This chain connects TRBV15 to TRBJ2-7; D is ambiguous. Trimming took 0 bases from V and 3 from J, leaving 12 bases between them. Germline CDR1 and CDR2: LNHNV and YYDKDF (reference sequence). The CDR3 runs to 15 residues. CDR3 loop: CATSRDLGQFYEQYF. The CDR3 DNA reads as TGTGCCACCAGCAGAGATCTCGGTCAGTTCTACGAGCAGTACTTC.

The chain links TRBV7-3 to TRBJ2-2; D remains ambiguous. Germline V CDR1 and CDR2: SGHTA, FQGTGA. The germline V and J ends were trimmed by 5 bases and 0 bases, with 7 bases remaining between them. This CDR3 region has 14 residues. CDR3 sequence: CASSHDPNTGELFF. The CDR3 DNA reads as TGTGCCAGCAGCCATGACCCGAACACCGGGGAGCTGTTTTTT.

J is TRBJ2-6 and V is TRBV12-3 or TRBV12-4; D is possibly TRBD2 (6 bases). There are 15 residues in the CDR3. V lost 6 bases, J lost 0 bases, and 9 bases lay in between. CDR3 bases: TGTGCCAGCAGCCCGGACTACTCTGGGGCCAACGTCCTGACTTTC. Protein product: CASSPDYSGANVLTF.

This rearrangement joins TRBV9 to TRBJ2-3; D not certain. Per the germline V gene, CDR1 is SGDLS and CDR2 is YYNGEE. The CDR3 length is 12 residues. V lost 2 bases and J lost 3, with 4 bases in between. The CDR3 here is CASSVRTDTQYF. CDR3 nucleotides: TGTGCCAGCAGCGTCAGGACAGATACGCAGTATTTT.

The chain joins TRBV29-1 to TRBJ1-1, with a tentative D call TRBD1 (6 bases). Trimming shortened V by 5 bases and J by 5 bases, and 12 bases separated the two germline ends. Germline V gene sequence: CDR1 SQVTM, CDR2 ANQGSEA. The CDR3 loop spans 12 amino acids. The CDR3 sequence is CSVSGVVTEAFF. The CDR3, as DNA: TGCAGCGTTTCAGGGGTAGTTACTGAAGCTTTCTTT.

This clonotype was observed many times. This sequence joins TRBV20-1 and TRBJ2-1; TRBD2 aligns across 10 bases. The CDR3 extends over 14 amino acids. Germline V gene data show CDR1 as DFQATT and CDR2 as SNEGSKA (reference sequence). Trimming cost V 4 bases and J 5 bases; bases outside gene matches: 5. This CDR3 reads CSAIPGTSDNEQFF. CDR3 DNA: TGCAGTGCTATCCCTGGGACTAGCGACAATGAGCAGTTCTTC.

This clonotype was counted a few times. The chain is built from TRBV5-1 and TRBJ2-1; TRBD2 matches at 11 bases. Germline assignment: CDR1 SGHRS and CDR2 YFSETQ. There are 16 residues in the CDR3. After removal of 2 bases from V and 6 bases from J, the junction contained 7 bases not matched to a gene. The CDR3 coding sequence is TGCGCCAGCAGCTTCGGGCTAGCGGGAGGCGGCAATGAGCAGTTCTTC. Translating gives CASSFGLAGGGNEQFF.

The genes are TRBV10-2 and TRBJ2-3; D may be TRBD1 (5 bases). Trimming pared 4 bases from V and 3 bases from J, leaving 11 bases between. CDR1 and CDR2 from the germline V gene are WSHSY and SAAADI. The CDR3 length is 14 residues. The CDR3 DNA is TGCGCCAGCAGTGTGTCAGGGCGAACAGATACGCAGTATTTT. It translates to CASSVSGRTDTQYF.

The chain links TRBV20-1 to TRBJ2-1, with 7 bases lining up with TRBD2. The CDR3 is 13 residues long. Per germline, CDR1 DFQATT and CDR2 SNEGSKA (reference sequence). Germline trimming cut 3 bases from V and 2 bases from J; bases unmatched to any gene: 1. CDR3 loop: CSASGRPYNEQFF. In nucleotides, the CDR3 is TGCAGTGCTAGCGGGAGGCCCTACAATGAGCAGTTCTTC.

The gene calls are TRBV20-1 and TRBJ2-3, with TRBD1 identical over 7 bases. Germline lookup yields CDR1 DFQATT and CDR2 SNEGSKA (reference sequence). The CDR3 extends over 15 amino acids. Trimming cost V 2 bases and J 1 base; bases outside gene matches: 6. CDR3 sequence reads: CSARTGDPGTDTQYF. CDR3 nucleotides: TGCAGTGCTAGAACAGGGGACCCAGGCACAGATACGCAGTATTTT.

The chain carries TRBV7-2 and TRBJ2-1; possibly TRBD1 or TRBD2 for D (5 bases each). The CDR3 runs 14 residues. The germline V gene has CDR1 SGHTA and CDR2 FQGNSA. Trimming cost V 1 base and J 8 bases, with 12 bases left between them. CDR3 residues: CASSLDWGSYEQFF. The CDR3 DNA follows: TGTGCCAGCAGCTTAGATTGGGGGAGCTATGAGCAGTTCTTC.

V is TRBV9 and J is TRBJ2-2; D is undetermined. V was pared by 0 bases and J by 8 bases, with 5 bases between. The CDR3 runs to 12 residues. Per the germline V gene, CDR1 is SGDLS and CDR2 is YYNGEE. CDR3 DNA sequence: TGTGCCAGCAGCGTAGGATATGGGGAGCTGTTTTTT. The encoded protein is CASSVGYGELFF.

V usage is TRBV15 and J usage is TRBJ2-4; 9 bases map to TRBD1. The CDR3 length is 16 residues. CDR1 is LNHNV and CDR2 is YYDKDF in the germline V gene (reference sequence). J was trimmed by 8 bases and V by 5 bases; bases with no gene match: 13. The chain's CDR3 is CATSGPSTGGWDIQYF. For the CDR3, the DNA is TGTGCCACCAGCGGACCGTCGACAGGGGGTTGGGACATTCAGTACTTC.

The chain carries TRBV20-1 and TRBJ1-6; D gene uncertain. Germline assignment: CDR1 DFQATT and CDR2 SNEGSKA (reference sequence). V lost 1 base to trimming and J lost 8 bases, with 15 bases between them. This CDR3 comprises 15 residues. CDR3 protein: CSARAPLSGDSPLHF. Here the CDR3 DNA reads TGCAGTGCTAGAGCCCCCTTATCTGGAGATTCACCCCTCCACTTT.

This clonotype has a handful of counts. J is TRBJ1-1 and V is TRBV7-2, with D perhaps matching TRBD1 (5 bases). Germline assignment: CDR1 SGHTA and CDR2 FQGNSA. The V end was cut by 1 base, the J end by 6 bases, with 15 bases between. The CDR3 extends over 15 amino acids. CDR3 sequence (DNA): TGTGCCAGCAGCTTAGTCCAGGGCGCGCGGGCTGAAGCTTTCTTT. It codes for CASSLVQGARAEAFF.

CDR3 DNA sequence: TGCGCCAGCAGCCAAGATTGGGTTGGACTAGCGGACTACAATGAGCAGTTCTTC. It encodes CASSQDWVGLADYNEQFF. The chain carries TRBV4-3 and TRBJ2-1; 10 positions agree with TRBD2. V trimming: 0 bases; J trimming: 3 bases; junction bases outside the gene matches: 8. The CDR3 length is 18 residues. Germline V CDR1 and CDR2: LGHNA, YSLEER.

This clonotype was observed a few times. This chain joins TRBV6-1 and TRBJ1-3; D possibly corresponds to TRBD1 (6 bases). The CDR3 has 13 amino acids. The germline V gene encodes CDR1 MNHNS and CDR2 SASEGT. V was cut by 6 bases and J by 4 bases, with 10 bases left in between. As DNA, the CDR3 is TGTGCCAGCAGACAGGGCGGCGGAAACACCATATATTTT. Translating gives CASRQGGGNTIYF.

The chain employs TRBV9 and TRBJ2-3; 7 bases fit TRBD1. Per germline, CDR1 SGDLS and CDR2 YYNGEE. V shed 3 bases, J shed 10 bases, and the junction held 23 bases outside the gene matches. This CDR3 region has 18 residues. The CDR3 loop reads CASSGGTRGRSPPRSQYF. The CDR3 bases are TGTGCCAGCAGCGGGGGAACTAGGGGGCGCTCCCCCCCCCGTTCGCAGTATTTT.

The gene calls are TRBV25-1 and TRBJ1-5, with D perhaps matching TRBD1 (6 bases). The length of the CDR3 is 14 residues. Germline lookup yields CDR1 MGHDK and CDR2 SYGVNS. The germline V and J ends were trimmed by 3 bases and 7 bases, with 13 bases remaining between them. CDR3 sequence (DNA): TGTGCCAGCAGTGACCGACAGGTTGGGCAGCCCCAGCATTTT. Residues: CASSDRQVGQPQHF.

The DNA of the CDR3 is TGTGCCAGCAGCGTAGCAAGTTCCAGGGGGCCACACGAGCAGTACTTC. Translated: CASSVASSRGPHEQYF. This rearrangement joins TRBV9 to TRBJ2-7; 8 bases fit TRBD1. The ends lost 0 bases at V and 5 bases at J; junction bases unmatched: 10. There are 16 residues in the CDR3. Germline V gene lookup returns CDR1 SGDLS and CDR2 YYNGEE.

This chain uses TRBV18 with TRBJ2-1; D not resolved. Germline CDR1 reads KGHSH; CDR2 reads LQKENI. Trimming shortened V by 2 bases and J by 8 bases, and 22 bases separated the two germline ends. The CDR3 length is 17 residues. The CDR3 coding sequence is TGTGCCAGCTCACCAAACTTCCCGGGCACCTCGATGGATGAGCAGTTCTTC. Its translation: CASSPNFPGTSMDEQFF.

The genes are TRBV11-1 and TRBJ2-7; a weak D match, TRBD1 (5 bases). Trimming shortened V by 7 bases and J by 2 bases, and 27 bases separated the two germline ends. The CDR3 runs to 18 residues. The germline V gene has CDR1 SGHAT and CDR2 FQDESV (reference sequence). The DNA of the CDR3 is TGTGCCAGCACCTCGCCCTACAAAGGTAGGACGGACACCTACGAGCAGTACTTC. Protein: CASTSPYKGRTDTYEQYF.

The gene calls are TRBV7-9 and TRBJ2-7, with 12 bases fitting TRBD1. J lost 6 bases, V lost 4 bases, and 4 bases had no gene match. The CDR3 covers 14 residues. Germline V gene lookup returns CDR1 SEHNR and CDR2 FQNEAQ (reference sequence). As DNA, the CDR3 is TGTGCCAGCAGCTGGGGGACAGGGGGCTTCGAGCAGTACTTC. Protein: CASSWGTGGFEQYF.

This clonotype was seen a handful of times. CDR3 in amino acids: CASSRGTSGANEQFF. The CDR3 coding sequence is TGTGCCAGCAGTCGCGGGACTAGCGGAGCAAATGAGCAGTTCTTC. The J gene is TRBJ2-1, the V gene TRBV6-2 or TRBV6-3, with 11 bases fitting TRBD2. The CDR3 is made up of 15 amino acids. The germline CDR1 and CDR2 sequences are MNHEY and SVGEGT. Losses at the gene ends were 5 bases for V and 7 bases for J; bases not matched to a gene: 7.

In this sample, this clonotype turned up a few times. J is TRBJ2-3 and V is TRBV5-1; a weak D match, TRBD2 (5 bases). This CDR3 has 16 residues. Germline V gene sequence: CDR1 SGHRS, CDR2 YFSETQ. With 0 bases removed from V and 0 bases from J, the gap between germline ends came to 11 bases. As DNA, the CDR3 is TGCGCCAGCAGCTTGGAGGCGGGTTCGAGCACAGATACGCAGTATTTT. This encodes CASSLEAGSSTDTQYF.